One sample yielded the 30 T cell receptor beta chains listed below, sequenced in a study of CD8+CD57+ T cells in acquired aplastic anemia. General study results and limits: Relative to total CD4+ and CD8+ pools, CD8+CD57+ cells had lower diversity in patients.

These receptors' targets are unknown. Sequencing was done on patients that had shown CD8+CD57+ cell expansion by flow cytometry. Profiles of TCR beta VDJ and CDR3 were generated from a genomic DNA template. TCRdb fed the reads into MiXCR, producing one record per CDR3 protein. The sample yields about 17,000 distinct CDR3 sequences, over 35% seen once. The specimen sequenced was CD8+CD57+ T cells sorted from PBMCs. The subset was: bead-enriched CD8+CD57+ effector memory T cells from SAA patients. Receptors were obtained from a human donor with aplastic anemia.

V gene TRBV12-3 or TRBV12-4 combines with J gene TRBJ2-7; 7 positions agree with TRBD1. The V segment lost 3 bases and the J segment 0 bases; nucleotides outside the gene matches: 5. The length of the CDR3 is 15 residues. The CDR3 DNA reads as TGTGCCAGCAGTTTTGACAGGGCGGGCTCCTACGAGCAGTACTTC. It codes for CASSFDRAGSYEQYF.

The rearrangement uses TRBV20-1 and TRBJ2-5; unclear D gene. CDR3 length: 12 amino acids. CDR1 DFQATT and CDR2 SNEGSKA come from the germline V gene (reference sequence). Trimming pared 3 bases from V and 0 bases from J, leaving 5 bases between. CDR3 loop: CSARRYQETQYF. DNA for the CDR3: TGCAGTGCTAGGAGGTACCAAGAGACCCAGTACTTC.

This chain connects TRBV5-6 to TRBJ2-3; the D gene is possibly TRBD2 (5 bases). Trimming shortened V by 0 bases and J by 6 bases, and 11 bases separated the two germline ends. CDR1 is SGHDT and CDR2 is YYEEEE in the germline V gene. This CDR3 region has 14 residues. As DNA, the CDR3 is TGTGCCAGCAGCTTGGGAACTGGCGGGGATACGCAGTATTTT. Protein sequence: CASSLGTGGDTQYF.

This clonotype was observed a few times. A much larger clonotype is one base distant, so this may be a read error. As DNA, the CDR3 is TGTGCCAGCAGCCAGGACTGGAACTACAATGAGCAGCTCTTC. It translates to CASSQDWNYNEQLF. The chain employs TRBV7-9 and TRBJ2-1; tentative D call: TRBD2 (5 bases). The CDR3 has 14 amino acids. CDR1 and CDR2 from the germline V gene are SEHNR and FQNEAQ (reference sequence).

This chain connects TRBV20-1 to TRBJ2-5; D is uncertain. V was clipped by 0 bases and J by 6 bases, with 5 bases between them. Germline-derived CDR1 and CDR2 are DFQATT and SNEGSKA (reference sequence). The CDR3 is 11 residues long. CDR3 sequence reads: CSARDVKTQYF. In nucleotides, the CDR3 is TGCAGTGCTAGAGATGTGAAGACCCAGTACTTC.

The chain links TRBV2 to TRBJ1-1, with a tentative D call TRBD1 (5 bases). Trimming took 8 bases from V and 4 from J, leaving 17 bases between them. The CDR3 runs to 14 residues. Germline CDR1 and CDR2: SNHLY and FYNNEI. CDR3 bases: TGTGCCAGCTTAAATTGTGTGGGGGGCACTGAAGCTTTCTTT. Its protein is CASLNCVGGTEAFF.

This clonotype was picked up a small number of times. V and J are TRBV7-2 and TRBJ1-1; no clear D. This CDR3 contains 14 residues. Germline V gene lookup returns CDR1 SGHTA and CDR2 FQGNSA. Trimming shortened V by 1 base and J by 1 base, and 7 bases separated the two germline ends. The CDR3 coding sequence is TGTGCCAGCAGCTTAGGACGTAGGAACACTGAAGCTTTCTTT. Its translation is CASSLGRRNTEAFF.

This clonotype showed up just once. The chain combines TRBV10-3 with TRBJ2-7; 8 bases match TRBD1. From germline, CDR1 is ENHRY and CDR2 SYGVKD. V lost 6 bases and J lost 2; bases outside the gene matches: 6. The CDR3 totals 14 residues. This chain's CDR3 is CAISAGQVTYEQYF. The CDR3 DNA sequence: TGTGCCATCAGCGCGGGACAGGTGACCTACGAGCAGTACTTC.

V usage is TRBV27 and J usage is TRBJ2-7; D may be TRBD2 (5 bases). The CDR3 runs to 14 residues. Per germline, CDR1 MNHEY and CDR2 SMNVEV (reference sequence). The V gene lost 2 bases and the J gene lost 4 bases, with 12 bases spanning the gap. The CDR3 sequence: CASSLRGAPYEQYF. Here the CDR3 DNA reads TGTGCCAGCAGTTTACGGGGTGCTCCATACGAGCAGTACTTC.

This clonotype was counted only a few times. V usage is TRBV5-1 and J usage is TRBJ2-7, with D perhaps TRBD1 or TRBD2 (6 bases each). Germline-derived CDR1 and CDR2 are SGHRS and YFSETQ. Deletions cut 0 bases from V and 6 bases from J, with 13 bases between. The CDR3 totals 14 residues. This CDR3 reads CASSLEVRGGEQYF. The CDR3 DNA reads TGCGCCAGCAGCTTGGAAGTCAGGGGAGGCGAGCAGTACTTC.

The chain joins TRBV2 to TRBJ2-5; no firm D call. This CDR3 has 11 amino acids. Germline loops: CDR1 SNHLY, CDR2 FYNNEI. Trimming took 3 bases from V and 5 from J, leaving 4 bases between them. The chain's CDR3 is CASSDRETQYF. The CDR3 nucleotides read TGTGCCAGCAGTGACAGGGAGACCCAGTACTTC.

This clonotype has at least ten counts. DNA of the CDR3: TGTGCCACCAGTGATGGGACAGGGCCTTACTATGGCTACACCTTC. Residues: CATSDGTGPYYGYTF. The chain uses TRBV24-1 and TRBJ1-2, with TRBD1 identical over 9 bases. This CDR3 has 15 amino acids. With V trimmed by 3 bases and J by 3 bases, 4 bases remained unmatched. CDR1 KGHDR and CDR2 SFDVKD come from the germline V gene.

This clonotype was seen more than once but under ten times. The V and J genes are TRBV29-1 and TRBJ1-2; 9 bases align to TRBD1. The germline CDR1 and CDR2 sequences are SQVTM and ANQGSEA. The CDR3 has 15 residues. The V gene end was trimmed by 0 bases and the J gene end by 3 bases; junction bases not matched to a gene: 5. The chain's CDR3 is CSVEDTRQGDYGYTF. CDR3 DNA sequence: TGCAGCGTTGAAGATACGAGACAGGGGGACTATGGCTACACCTTC.

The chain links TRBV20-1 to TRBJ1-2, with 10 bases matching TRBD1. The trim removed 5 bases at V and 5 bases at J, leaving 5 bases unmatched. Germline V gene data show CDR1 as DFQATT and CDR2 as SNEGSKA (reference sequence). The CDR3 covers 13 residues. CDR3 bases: TGCAGTGCTGGGACAGGGGAGAGGTATGGCTACACCTTC. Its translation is CSAGTGERYGYTF.

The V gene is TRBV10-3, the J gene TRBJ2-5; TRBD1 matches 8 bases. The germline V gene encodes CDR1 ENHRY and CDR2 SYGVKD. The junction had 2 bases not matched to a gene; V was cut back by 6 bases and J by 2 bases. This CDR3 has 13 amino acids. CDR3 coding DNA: TGTGCCATCAGGACAGGGGATCAAGAGACCCAGTACTTC. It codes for CAIRTGDQETQYF.

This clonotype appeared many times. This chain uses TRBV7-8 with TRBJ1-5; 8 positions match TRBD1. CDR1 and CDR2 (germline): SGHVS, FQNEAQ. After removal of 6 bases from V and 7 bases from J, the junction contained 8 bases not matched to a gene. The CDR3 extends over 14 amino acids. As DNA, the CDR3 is TGTGCCAGCAGTCCCGGGACAGGTAACCAGCCCCAGCATTTT. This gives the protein CASSPGTGNQPQHF.

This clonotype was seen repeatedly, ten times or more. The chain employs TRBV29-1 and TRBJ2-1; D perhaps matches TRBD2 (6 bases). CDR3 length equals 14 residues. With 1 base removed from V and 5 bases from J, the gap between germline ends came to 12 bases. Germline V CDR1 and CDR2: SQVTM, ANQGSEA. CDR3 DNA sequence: TGCAGCGTTGAAGGCGGGGCTGTCCACAATGAGCAGTTCTTC. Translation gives CSVEGGAVHNEQFF.

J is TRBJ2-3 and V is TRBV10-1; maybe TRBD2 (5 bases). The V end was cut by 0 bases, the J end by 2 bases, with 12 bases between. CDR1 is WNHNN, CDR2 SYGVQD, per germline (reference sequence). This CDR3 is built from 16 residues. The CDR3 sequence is CASSESRTYSTDTQYF. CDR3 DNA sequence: TGCGCCAGCAGTGAGTCACGGACTTATTCCACAGATACGCAGTATTTT.

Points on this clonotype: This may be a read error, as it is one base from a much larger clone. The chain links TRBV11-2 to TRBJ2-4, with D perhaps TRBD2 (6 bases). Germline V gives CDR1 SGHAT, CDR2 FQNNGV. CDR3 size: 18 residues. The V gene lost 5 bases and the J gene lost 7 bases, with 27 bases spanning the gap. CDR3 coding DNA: TGTGCCAGCAGCCTAGGGACTGGCGGTACAATAATGGGGAACATTCAGTACTTC. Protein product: CASSLGTGGTIMGNIQYF.

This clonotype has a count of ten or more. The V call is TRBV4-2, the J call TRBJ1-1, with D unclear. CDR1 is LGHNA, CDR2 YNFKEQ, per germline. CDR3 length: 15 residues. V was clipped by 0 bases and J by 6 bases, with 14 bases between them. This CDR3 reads CASSQDSRGVPEAFF. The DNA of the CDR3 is TGTGCCAGCAGCCAAGATAGTCGGGGAGTCCCTGAAGCTTTCTTT.

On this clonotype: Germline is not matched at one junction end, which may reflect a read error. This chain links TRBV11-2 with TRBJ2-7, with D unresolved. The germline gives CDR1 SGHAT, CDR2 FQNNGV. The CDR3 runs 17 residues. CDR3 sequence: CASSSIQVVRSSCEQYF. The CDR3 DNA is TGTGCCAGCAGCTCAATCCAGGTGGTGCGGAGCTCCTGCGAGCAGTACTTC.

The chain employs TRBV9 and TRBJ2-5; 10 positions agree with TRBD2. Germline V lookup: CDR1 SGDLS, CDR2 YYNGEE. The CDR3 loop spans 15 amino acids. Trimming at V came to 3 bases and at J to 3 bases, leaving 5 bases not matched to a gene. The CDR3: CASSGSGGLKETQYF. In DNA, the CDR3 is TGTGCCAGCAGCGGTAGCGGGGGGCTTAAAGAGACCCAGTACTTC.

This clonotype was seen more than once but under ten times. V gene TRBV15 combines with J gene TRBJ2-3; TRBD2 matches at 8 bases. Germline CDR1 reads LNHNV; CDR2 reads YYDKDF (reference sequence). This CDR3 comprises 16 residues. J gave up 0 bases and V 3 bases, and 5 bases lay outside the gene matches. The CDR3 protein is CATSRAAGASTDTQYF. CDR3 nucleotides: TGTGCCACCAGCAGGGCAGCGGGAGCTAGCACAGATACGCAGTATTTT.

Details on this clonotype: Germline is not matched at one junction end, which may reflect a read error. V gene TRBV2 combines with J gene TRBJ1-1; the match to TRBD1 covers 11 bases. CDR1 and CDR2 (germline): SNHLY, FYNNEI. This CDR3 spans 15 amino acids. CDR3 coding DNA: TGTGCCAGCAGAGAAGGACAGGGGGCGAACACTGAAGCTTTCTTT. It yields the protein CASREGQGANTEAFF. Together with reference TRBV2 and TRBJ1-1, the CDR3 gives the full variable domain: EPEVTQTPSHQVTQMGQEVILRCVPISNHLYFYWYRQILGQKVEFLVSFYNNEISEKSEIFDDQFSVERPDGSNFTLKIRSTKLEDSAMYFCASREGQGANTEAFFGQGTRLTVV.

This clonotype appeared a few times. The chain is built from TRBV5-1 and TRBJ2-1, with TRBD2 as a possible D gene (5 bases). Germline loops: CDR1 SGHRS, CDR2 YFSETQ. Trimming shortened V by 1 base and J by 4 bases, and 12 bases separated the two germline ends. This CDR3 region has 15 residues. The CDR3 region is CASSLTWTPYNEQFF. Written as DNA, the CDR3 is TGCGCCAGCAGCTTGACCTGGACTCCTTACAATGAGCAGTTCTTC.

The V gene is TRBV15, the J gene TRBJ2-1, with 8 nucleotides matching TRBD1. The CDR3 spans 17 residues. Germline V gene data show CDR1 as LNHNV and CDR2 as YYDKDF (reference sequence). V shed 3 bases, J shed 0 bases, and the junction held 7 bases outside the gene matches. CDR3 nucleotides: TGTGCCACCAGCAGCTTAGGCCAGGGGGCCTCCTACAATGAGCAGTTCTTC. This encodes CATSSLGQGASYNEQFF. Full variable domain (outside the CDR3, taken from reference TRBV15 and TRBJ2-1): DAMVIQNPRYQVTQFGKPVTLSCSQTLNHNVMYWYQQKSSQAPKLLFHYYDKDFNNEADTPDNFQSRRPNTSFCFLDIRSPGLGDTAMYLCATSSLGQGASYNEQFFGPGTRLTVL.

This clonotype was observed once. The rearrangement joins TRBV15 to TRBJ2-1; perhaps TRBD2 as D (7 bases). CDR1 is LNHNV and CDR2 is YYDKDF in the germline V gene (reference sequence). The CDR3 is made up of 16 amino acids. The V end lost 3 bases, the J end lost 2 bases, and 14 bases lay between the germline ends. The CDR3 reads CATSSLEGGTYNEQFF. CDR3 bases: TGTGCCACCAGCAGCTTGGAGGGGGGGACCTACAATGAGCAGTTCTTC.

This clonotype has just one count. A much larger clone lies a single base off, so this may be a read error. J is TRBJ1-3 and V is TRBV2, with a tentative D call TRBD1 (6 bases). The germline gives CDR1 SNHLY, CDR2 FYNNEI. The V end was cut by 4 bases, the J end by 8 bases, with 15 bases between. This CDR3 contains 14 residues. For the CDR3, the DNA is TGTGCCAGCAGTGGAATGACAGGAGGGGACACCATATATTTT. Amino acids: CASSGMTGGDTIYF.

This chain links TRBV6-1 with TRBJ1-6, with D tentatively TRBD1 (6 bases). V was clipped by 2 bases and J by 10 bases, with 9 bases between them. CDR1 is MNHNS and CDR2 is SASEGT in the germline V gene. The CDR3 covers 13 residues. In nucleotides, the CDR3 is TGTGCCAGCAGTGAAACAGGGCGGTCACCCCTCCACTTT. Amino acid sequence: CASSETGRSPLHF.

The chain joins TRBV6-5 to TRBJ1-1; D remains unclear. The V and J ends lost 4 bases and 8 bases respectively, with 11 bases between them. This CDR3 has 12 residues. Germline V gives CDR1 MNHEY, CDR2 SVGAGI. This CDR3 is CASSSSEVEAFF. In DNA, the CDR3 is TGTGCCAGCAGTTCATCAGAGGTCGAAGCTTTCTTT.